The 22 T cell receptor beta chains reported below all come from one sample, sequenced in a study of blood T cell repertoires in COVID-19. Repertoires were generated with immunoSEQ multiplex PCR, while TCRdb's copy carries only in-frame clones and drops some. The data show approximately 360,000 clones, approximately 87% seen once. The material sequenced was PBMCs or T cells enriched from blood (not recorded which). These receptors originate from a woman aged 25-40 years with acute COVID-19.

This chain uses TRBV10-3 with TRBJ2-3; possibly TRBD2 for D (6 bases). Per the germline V gene, CDR1 is ENHRY and CDR2 is SYGVKD. Trimming removed 5 bases from V and 2 bases from J, with 11 bases in between. The CDR3 is 14 amino acids. CDR3 DNA sequence: TGTGCCATCAGTATGCGGGGCAACACAGATACGCAGTATTTT. It yields the protein CAISMRGNTDTQYF.

This chain links TRBV5-6 with TRBJ1-1; unclear D gene. The CDR3 spans 13 residues. CDR1 is SGHDT and CDR2 is YYEEEE in the germline V gene. V was clipped by 4 bases and J by 0 bases, with 7 bases between them. CDR3 amino acids: CASSQALNTEAFF. CDR3 nucleotides: TGTGCCAGCAGCCAAGCCTTGAACACTGAAGCTTTCTTT.

The V and J genes are TRBV10-1 and TRBJ1-1; D remains unclear. CDR1 and CDR2 (germline): WNHNN, SYGVQD (reference sequence). CDR3 size: 13 residues. V was pared by 6 bases and J by 0 bases, with 8 bases between. The CDR3 DNA reads TGCGCCAGCAGAAGCCAAGTGAACACTGAAGCTTTCTTT. As protein: CASRSQVNTEAFF.

A note on this clone: At one end, the junction sequence differs from germline, possibly due to a read error. This chain uses TRBV4-1 with TRBJ2-5, with D possibly TRBD1 on 6 matching bases. CDR1 MGHRA and CDR2 YSYEKL come from the germline V gene. This CDR3 spans 19 amino acids. For the CDR3, the DNA is TGCGCCAGCAGCTCTACTTTTCTATCGACAGGACAATTCCAAAAGACCCAGTACTTC. This translates into CASSSTFLSTGQFQKTQYF.

The chain combines TRBV10-1 with TRBJ1-3, with 7 bases that match TRBD1. After removal of 8 bases from V and 0 bases from J, the junction contained 7 bases not matched to a gene. Germline CDR1 reads WNHNN; CDR2 reads SYGVQD (reference sequence). This CDR3 region has 15 residues. CDR3 nucleotide sequence: TGCGCCAGCGACGAGACAGGGTCCTCTGGAAACACCATATATTTT. Encoded protein: CASDETGSSGNTIYF.

J is TRBJ2-2 and V is TRBV5-1; D call uncertain. This CDR3 is built from 17 residues. Trimming removed 0 bases from V and 0 bases from J, with 12 bases in between. Germline CDR1 reads SGHRS; CDR2 reads YFSETQ. The CDR3 sequence is CASSLVPRVSNTGELFF. In nucleotides, the CDR3 is TGCGCCAGCAGCTTGGTCCCCCGGGTATCGAACACCGGGGAGCTGTTTTTT.

There are many counts of this clone. This rearrangement joins TRBV19 to TRBJ2-7, with 9 bases identical to TRBD2. The V segment lost 5 bases and the J segment 3 bases; nucleotides outside the gene matches: 2. The CDR3 loop spans 13 amino acids. Germline V CDR1 and CDR2: LNHDA, SQIVND (reference sequence). As DNA, the CDR3 is TGTGCCAGTAGTGCGGGGGGGCGCTACGAGCAGTACTTC. Protein product: CASSAGGRYEQYF.

The rearrangement uses TRBV6-2 or TRBV6-3 and TRBJ1-2; TRBD1 might be the D (5 bases). The CDR3 runs to 15 residues. Trimming took 2 bases from V and 5 from J, leaving 15 bases between them. Per germline, CDR1 MNHEY and CDR2 SVGEGT. This chain's CDR3 is CASSYKWGGEYGYTF. The CDR3 DNA reads TGTGCCAGCAGTTACAAGTGGGGGGGAGAATATGGCTACACCTTC.

The chain is built from TRBV5-1 and TRBJ2-2, with D tentatively TRBD1 (6 bases). Trimming removed 4 bases at V and 4 bases at J, with 17 bases between. Germline CDR1 is SGHRS and CDR2 is YFSETQ. This CDR3 region has 16 residues. In DNA form, the CDR3 reads TGCGCCAGCAGCGCTGCCCGTGGGGGCGCCACCGGGGAGCTGTTTTTT. Protein sequence: CASSAARGGATGELFF.

This clone occurred once. The chain couples TRBV9 to TRBJ2-2; possible D gene TRBD1, 6 bases. Germline V gene sequence: CDR1 SGDLS, CDR2 YYNGEE. Trimming cost V 0 bases and J 5 bases, with 8 bases left between them. The CDR3 sequence is 14 residues long. DNA of the CDR3: TGTGCCAGCAGCGTAGCTGGACAGACCGGGGAGCTGTTTTTT. Amino acids: CASSVAGQTGELFF.

This clone has more than one count but fewer than ten. The chain combines TRBV5-1 with TRBJ2-2; 7 bases are a match to TRBD2. This CDR3 spans 14 amino acids. Germline CDR1 and CDR2: SGHRS and YFSETQ. J was trimmed by 6 bases and V by 2 bases; bases with no gene match: 4. The CDR3 DNA follows: TGCGCCAGCAGCTTTAGGGAGGGTTCCGGGGAGCTGTTTTTT. Its translation is CASSFREGSGELFF.

This clone has only a few counts. This rearrangement joins TRBV2 to TRBJ1-2; D not certain. CDR3 length: 12 residues. Trimming cost V 4 bases and J 5 bases, with 8 bases left between them. Germline V gene data show CDR1 as SNHLY and CDR2 as FYNNEI. The CDR3 protein is CASSGEDYGYTF. The CDR3 DNA follows: TGTGCCAGCAGTGGAGAGGATTATGGCTACACCTTC.

This chain links TRBV7-2 with TRBJ1-4, with a tentative D call TRBD1 (5 bases). There are 15 residues in the CDR3. The germline gives CDR1 SGHTA, CDR2 FQGNSA. The V and J ends lost 2 bases and 10 bases respectively, with 17 bases between them. Here the CDR3 reads CASSLYGQGGGKLFF. CDR3 sequence (DNA): TGTGCCAGCAGCTTATACGGGCAGGGCGGGGGAAAACTGTTTTTT. The full variable domain, completed using reference TRBV7-2 and TRBJ1-4, is GAGVSQSPSNKVTEKGKDVELRCDPISGHTALYWYRQSLGQGLEFLIYFQGNSAPDKSGLPSDRFSAERTGGSVSTLTIQRTQQEDSAVYLCASSLYGQGGGKLFFGSGTQLSVL.

The chain uses TRBV9 and TRBJ2-1; D uncertain. Trimming shortened V by 0 bases and J by 0 bases, and 4 bases separated the two germline ends. Germline CDR1 and CDR2: SGDLS and YYNGEE. CDR3 length: 14 amino acids. The CDR3 reads CASSVGSSYNEQFF. The CDR3 coding sequence is TGTGCCAGCAGCGTAGGGAGCTCCTACAATGAGCAGTTCTTC.

This clone was detected many times. V is TRBV6-5 and J is TRBJ1-5, with 7 bases aligning to TRBD1. From germline, CDR1 is MNHEY and CDR2 SVGAGI. With 8 bases clipped from V and 1 base from J, the junction kept 8 bases outside the gene matches. The CDR3 has 15 amino acids. CDR3 sequence: CASVRSRGSNQPQHF. DNA of the CDR3: TGTGCCAGCGTGCGGAGCAGGGGGAGCAATCAGCCCCAGCATTTT.

The chain employs TRBV5-5 and TRBJ1-2; D gene uncertain. CDR1 SGHKS and CDR2 YYEKEE come from the germline V gene (reference sequence). The V gene lost 1 base and the J gene lost 0 bases, with 7 bases spanning the gap. The CDR3 has 14 amino acids. Here the CDR3 reads CASSLRVSNYGYTF. CDR3 nucleotide sequence: TGTGCCAGCAGCTTGAGAGTATCTAACTATGGCTACACCTTC.

The chain employs TRBV6-2 or TRBV6-3 and TRBJ1-2, with D perhaps TRBD1 (5 bases). This CDR3 spans 16 amino acids. CDR1 is MNHEY and CDR2 is SVGEGT in the germline V gene. Trimming shortened V by 2 bases and J by 2 bases, and 15 bases separated the two germline ends. The CDR3 nucleotides read TGTGCCAGCAGTTACCGCGGGGCGGGGAGAAACTATGGCTACACCTTC. It specifies CASSYRGAGRNYGYTF.

The rearrangement links TRBV24-1 to TRBJ2-3; D unclear. This CDR3 is 12 amino acids long. V was pared by 6 bases and J by 1 base, with 4 bases between. CDR1 is KGHDR, CDR2 SFDVKD, per germline. CDR3 DNA sequence: TGTGCCACCAGTTATCGCACAGATACGCAGTATTTT. It codes for CATSYRTDTQYF.

The V gene is TRBV7-9, the J gene TRBJ1-6; D ambiguous. The CDR3 length is 16 residues. Germline V lookup: CDR1 SEHNR, CDR2 FQNEAQ (reference sequence). Trimming removed 3 bases from V and 0 bases from J, with 9 bases in between. CDR3 loop: CASSFGSPSYNSPLHF. The CDR3 coding sequence is TGTGCCAGCAGCTTCGGTTCCCCCTCCTATAATTCACCCCTCCACTTT.

The CDR3 nucleotides are TGCGCCAGCAGTGAACAGGGGGCTGTTCAGCCCCAGCATTTT. Translated: CASSEQGAVQPQHF. The chain joins TRBV10-2 to TRBJ1-5; TRBD1 aligns across 9 bases. This CDR3 has 14 amino acids. CDR1 and CDR2 (germline): WSHSY, SAAADI. The V segment lost 3 bases and the J segment 6 bases; nucleotides outside the gene matches: 3.

On this clone itself: One junction end does not reproduce the germline sequence, and a read error may be involved. The rearrangement links TRBV18 to TRBJ2-3; 8 nucleotides agree with TRBD1. This CDR3 spans 18 amino acids. CDR1 and CDR2 (germline): KGHSH, LQKENI. The CDR3 nucleotides are TGTGCCAGCTCATCACCTGATTACCTGGACAGGGTGACAGATACGCAGTATTTT. Translated, it gives CASSSPDYLDRVTDTQYF.

The rearrangement uses TRBV7-8 and TRBJ2-1; 13 bases are a match to TRBD2. This CDR3 is 17 amino acids long. CDR1 SGHVS and CDR2 FQNEAQ come from the germline V gene. V shed 2 bases and J 4 bases; nucleotides not matched to a gene: 5. The chain's CDR3 is CASSLRLAGGSYNEQFF. CDR3 DNA: TGTGCCAGCAGCTTACGACTAGCGGGGGGATCTTACAATGAGCAGTTCTTC.